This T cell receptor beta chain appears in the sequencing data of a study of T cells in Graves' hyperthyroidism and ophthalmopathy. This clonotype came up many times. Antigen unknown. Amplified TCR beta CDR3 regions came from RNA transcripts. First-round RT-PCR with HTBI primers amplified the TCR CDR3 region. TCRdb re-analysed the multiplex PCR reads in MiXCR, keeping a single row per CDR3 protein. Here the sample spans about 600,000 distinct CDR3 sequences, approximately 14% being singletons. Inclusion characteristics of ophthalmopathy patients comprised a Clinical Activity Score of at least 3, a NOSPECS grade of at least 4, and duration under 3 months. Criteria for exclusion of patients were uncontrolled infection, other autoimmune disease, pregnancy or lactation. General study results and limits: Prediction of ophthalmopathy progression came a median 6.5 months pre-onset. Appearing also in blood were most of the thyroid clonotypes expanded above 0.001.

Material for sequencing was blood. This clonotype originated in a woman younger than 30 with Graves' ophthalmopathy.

The CDR3 bases are TGTGCCAGCTACGAGGGCTTACGTGGTGGCTACACCTTC. As protein: CASYEGLRGGYTF. J is TRBJ1-2 and V is TRBV6-1; D ambiguous. This CDR3 comprises 13 residues. Trimming pared 8 bases from V and 7 bases from J, leaving 17 bases between. Germline V gene lookup returns CDR1 MNHNS and CDR2 SASEGT.